This TCR beta chain was identified during a study of T cell repertoires in ileal Crohn's disease. Study as a whole: Biopsies of the neoterminal ileum at postoperative colonoscopy form M6 samples. The study's findings and limits: Every patient over 26.8% clonality showed endoscopic recurrence. High-frequency clones were more common in sorted CD8 than CD4 cells. Postoperative endoscopy occurred within one year, median about 7 months.

Repertoires were generated with immunoSEQ multiplex PCR, while TCRdb's copy carries only in-frame clones and drops some. The sample carries more than 10,000 clones, around two thirds recorded once. Per the germline V gene, CDR1 is SGHDN and CDR2 is FVKESK. The CDR3 extends over 16 amino acids. V shed 4 bases and J shed 4 bases, with 19 bases lying between them. Remarks on this clone: The antigen remains unidentified.

The time point here: neoterminal ileum biopsy at postoperative endoscopy, about 6 months after surgery. J is TRBJ1-2 and V is TRBV14; D ambiguous. This receptor was identified in an adult with Crohn's disease. The sample was ileal tissue. In DNA, the CDR3 is TGTGCCAGCAGCCCCTCGGTTGTCAGGTCCTCCTATGGCTACACCTTC. Amino acids: CASSPSVVRSSYGYTF.